This T cell receptor (beta chain) was sequenced in a study of T cell responses to AZD1222 COVID-19 vaccine. J lost 6 bases, V lost 4 bases, and 10 bases had no gene match. There are 14 residues in the CDR3. CDR1 and CDR2 from the germline V gene are SGHRS and YFSETQ. The assay was immunoSEQ multiplex PCR, and TCRdb's table has in-frame clones only and misses some. This sample has roughly 110,000 clones, with about 83% found just once. This sequence was found in an adult in good health. The chain combines TRBV5-1 with TRBJ2-7; the match to TRBD1 covers 7 bases. Sequenced here: peripheral blood, sampled on day 0 of AZD1222 vaccination. The CDR3 region has the DNA TGCGCCAGCAGCCAGGACAGGCCAGACGCCGAGCAGTACTTC. Its translation is CASSQDRPDAEQYF. The whole variable domain, remainder taken from reference TRBV5-1 and TRBJ2-7, is KAGVTQTPRYLIKTRGQQVTLSCSPISGHRSVSWYQQTPGQGLQFLFEYFSETQRNKGNFPGRFSGRQFSNSRSEMNVSTLELGDSALYLCASSQDRPDAEQYFGPGTRLTVT.